This T cell receptor (beta chain) derives from a study of early T cells in non-severe SARS-CoV-2 infection. TCRdb redid the calling of the 5' RACE reads with MiXCR, one entry per CDR3 protein. The repertoire holds about 66,000 distinct CDR3 sequences, approximately 13% seen once, with roughly 8.7% in the top ten. This clonotype showed up just a few times. The germline V gene encodes CDR1 SGHTA and CDR2 FQGTGA. The CDR3 extends over 14 amino acids. The V and J ends lost 1 base and 2 bases respectively, with 8 bases between them. The clonotype comes from an adult who was a healthcare worker with PCR-confirmed SARS-CoV-2 infection or an uninfected control (not recorded which). The sample comprised whole blood. The chain recombines TRBV7-3 with TRBJ1-1; the D gene is possibly TRBD1 (5 bases). The CDR3 coding sequence is TGTGCCAGCAGCTTAAGTGGGGGAAACACTGAAGCTTTCTTT. Amino acids: CASSLSGGNTEAFF.